What follows is one T cell receptor beta chain and its context. The antigen is unknown. This sample was taken from a study of cytomegalovirus exposure and HLA in healthy donors. Amplification used 60 Vbeta primers and 13 Jbeta primers. Only in-frame clones appear in the TCRdb table, and some are missing; sequencing was by immunoSEQ multiplex PCR. This sample's clone table lists some 84,000 clones. Study-wide results and limits: Fewer N-insertions (relative to the roughly 630-donor mean) were reportedly seen in an Asian-associated ancestry cluster in a later analysis.

V trimming: 1 base; J trimming: 7 bases; junction bases outside the gene matches: 5. Germline V lookup: CDR1 SGDLS, CDR2 YYNGEE. This CDR3 is built from 15 residues. This clonotype was obtained from a man aged 50 or older in good health and CMV-seronegative. V is TRBV9 and J is TRBJ2-1, with 10 nucleotides matching TRBD2. Sequencing was performed on PBMCs. This chain's CDR3 is CASSVSKRGGNEQFF. The CDR3 DNA follows: TGTGCCAGCAGCGTATCTAAGCGGGGGGGGAATGAGCAGTTCTTC. Supplemented by reference TRBV9 and TRBJ2-1, the full variable domain reads DSGVTQTPKHLITATGQRVTLRCSPRSGDLSVYWYQQSLDQGLQFLIQYYNGEERAKGNILERFSAQQFPDLHSELNLSSLELGDSALYFCASSVSKRGGNEQFFGPGTRLTVL.